These 14 T cell receptor beta chains came from one sample sequenced in a study of T cell responses to AZD1222 COVID-19 vaccine (dated by TCRdb to about 2021). Libraries were made using the immunoSEQ multiplex PCR assay. In TCRdb, the immuneACCESS table is reduced to in-frame sequences with V and J assigned. These tables do not hold every clone; where another copy was compared, an unresolved V gene accounts for under half, and the others remain unexplained. The sample table contains over 50,000 clones; only one count was recorded for around 81% of them. The ten top clones hold 26% of the sample. The sample's time point label, in plain terms: about 28 days (+/-7) after the second vaccine dose. The specimen comprised peripheral blood, sampled 28 days after the second AZD1222 dose. Receptor source: an adult who received the AZD1222 COVID-19 vaccine.

Here the CDR3 reads CASSQDYYGYTF. DNA of the CDR3: TGTGCCAGCAGCCAAGATTATTATGGCTACACCTTC. This chain links TRBV3-1 (or the pseudogene TRBV3-2) with TRBJ1-2; D gene unclear. The CDR3 consists of 12 residues. V was shortened by 0 bases and J by 5 bases, with 4 bases between the two germline ends. Germline loops: CDR1 LGHDT, CDR2 YNNKEL (reference sequence).

This chain joins TRBV18 and TRBJ2-7, with 9 bases lining up with TRBD2. Germline CDR1 is KGHSH and CDR2 is LQKENI. CDR3 length equals 15 residues. Trimming cost V 6 bases and J 2 bases; bases outside gene matches: 8. The CDR3 here is CASSPGGGRAYEQYF. The CDR3 DNA sequence: TGTGCCAGCTCGCCTGGGGGCGGGAGGGCCTACGAGCAGTACTTC.

This clone was detected once. The gene calls are TRBV9 and TRBJ2-1; a weak D match, TRBD2 (6 bases). The CDR3 length is 13 residues. The V gene's germline CDR1 is SGDLS and CDR2 YYNGEE. Between the trimmed V and J ends, which lost 8 bases and 9 bases, there was a span of 18 bases. CDR3 loop: CASTVEGRGEQFF. CDR3 nucleotides: TGTGCCAGTACAGTGGAGGGCCGGGGTGAGCAGTTCTTC.

Only a few counts were recorded for this clone. This sequence joins TRBV10-3 and TRBJ2-7; possible D gene TRBD2, 6 bases. This CDR3 is 14 amino acids long. Germline V lookup: CDR1 ENHRY, CDR2 SYGVKD. The chain's CDR3 is CASRTGSYSYEQYF. CDR3 nucleotide sequence: TGTGCTTCCCGGACCGGGAGTTACTCCTACGAGCAGTACTTC.

V gene TRBV6-5 combines with J gene TRBJ2-7, with a possible D match to TRBD1 (5 bases). This CDR3 comprises 13 residues. Germline lookup yields CDR1 MNHEY and CDR2 SVGAGI. The V and J ends lost 5 bases and 1 base respectively, with 9 bases between them. The CDR3 bases are TGTGCCAGCAGTCCGACAGTGTCCTACGAGCAGTACTTC. Its translation is CASSPTVSYEQYF.

This clone was seen only a few times. The genes are TRBV30 and TRBJ1-6; D is unresolved. The CDR3 has 14 residues. V lost 1 base and J lost 8, with 12 bases in between. Germline values: CDR1 GTSNPN, CDR2 SVGIG (reference sequence). The CDR3 here is CAWSANIWDSPLHF. DNA for the CDR3: TGTGCCTGGAGTGCCAATATTTGGGATTCACCCCTCCACTTT. The full variable domain, completed using reference TRBV30 and TRBJ1-6, is SQTIHQWPATLVQPVGSPLSLECTVEGTSNPNLYWYRQAAGRGLQLLFYSVGIGQISSEVPQNLSASRPQDRQFILSSKKLLLSDSGFYLCAWSANIWDSPLHFGNGTRLTVT.

This chain links TRBV6-6 with TRBJ2-5; 10 nucleotides align to TRBD2. CDR1 is MNHNY, CDR2 SVGAGI, per germline (reference sequence). V shed 5 bases, J shed 3 bases, and the junction held 9 bases outside the gene matches. This CDR3 has 16 amino acids. DNA of the CDR3: TGTGCCAGCAGTACCCCTAAGCGGGAGGGGGAAGAGACCCAGTACTTC. It translates to CASSTPKREGEETQYF.

The genes are TRBV24-1 and TRBJ1-1, with 9 bases lining up with TRBD1. The CDR3 length is 13 residues. Trimming removed 6 bases from V and 4 bases from J; junction bases left unmatched: 2. The germline V gene has CDR1 KGHDR and CDR2 SFDVKD. The CDR3 reads CATSKTGGTEAFF. CDR3 DNA sequence: TGTGCCACCAGTAAGACAGGGGGCACTGAAGCTTTCTTT.

The V and J genes are TRBV11-2 and TRBJ2-5; TRBD1 matches 8 bases. J lost 2 bases, V lost 1 base, and 0 bases had no gene match. Germline CDR1 and CDR2: SGHAT and FQNNGV. The CDR3 totals 14 residues. In nucleotides, the CDR3 is TGTGCCAGCAGCTTAGGGACAGGGCAAGAGACCCAGTACTTC. It codes for CASSLGTGQETQYF.

The V and J genes are TRBV19 and TRBJ2-2, with D possibly matching TRBD1 (6 bases). Germline values: CDR1 LNHDA, CDR2 SQIVND (reference sequence). V was cut by 7 bases and J by 0 bases, with 15 bases left in between. The CDR3 extends over 16 amino acids. The CDR3 bases are TGTGCCAGTAATCCTACCGGGACACCGAACACCGGGGAGCTGTTTTTT. Residues: CASNPTGTPNTGELFF.

This sequence joins TRBV19 and TRBJ2-1, with 7 nucleotides matching TRBD2. The CDR3 covers 17 residues. J gave up 4 bases and V 5 bases, and 14 bases lay outside the gene matches. CDR1 and CDR2 (germline): LNHDA, SQIVND (reference sequence). CDR3 region: CASSPINFSGEYNEQFF. CDR3 nucleotide sequence: TGTGCCAGTAGTCCCATAAATTTCAGCGGGGAATACAATGAGCAGTTCTTC. The full variable domain, its missing parts supplied by reference TRBV19 and TRBJ2-1, is DGGITQSPKYLFRKEGQNVTLSCEQNLNHDAMYWYRQDPGQGLRLIYYSQIVNDFQKGDIAEGYSVSREKKESFPLTVTSAQKNPTAFYLCASSPINFSGEYNEQFFGPGTRLTVL.

The chain employs TRBV7-3 and TRBJ2-1; 10 positions agree with TRBD1. CDR1 is SGHTA and CDR2 is FQGTGA in the germline V gene. The CDR3 loop spans 16 amino acids. After removal of 5 bases from V and 7 bases from J, the junction contained 11 bases not matched to a gene. The DNA for the CDR3 is TGTGCCAGCAGCGTCACCAGACAGGGGGCAGAAAATGAGCAGTTCTTC. The encoded protein is CASSVTRQGAENEQFF.

The chain combines TRBV27 with TRBJ2-7; D is undetermined. Germline CDR1 MNHEY, CDR2 SMNVEV (reference sequence). Trimming removed 3 bases from V and 0 bases from J, with 9 bases in between. CDR3 length: 14 residues. CDR3 nucleotides: TGTGCCAGCAGTTTTAAACCCAGCTCCTACGAGCAGTACTTC. This codes for CASSFKPSSYEQYF.

The chain joins TRBV5-1 to TRBJ2-7; D might be TRBD1 (5 bases). V was cut by 1 base and J by 3 bases, with 14 bases left in between. Germline V CDR1 and CDR2: SGHRS, YFSETQ. The CDR3 sequence is 15 residues long. CDR3 in amino acids: CASSLRQGRFYEQYF. CDR3 DNA: TGCGCCAGCAGCTTGCGGCAGGGAAGGTTCTACGAGCAGTACTTC.